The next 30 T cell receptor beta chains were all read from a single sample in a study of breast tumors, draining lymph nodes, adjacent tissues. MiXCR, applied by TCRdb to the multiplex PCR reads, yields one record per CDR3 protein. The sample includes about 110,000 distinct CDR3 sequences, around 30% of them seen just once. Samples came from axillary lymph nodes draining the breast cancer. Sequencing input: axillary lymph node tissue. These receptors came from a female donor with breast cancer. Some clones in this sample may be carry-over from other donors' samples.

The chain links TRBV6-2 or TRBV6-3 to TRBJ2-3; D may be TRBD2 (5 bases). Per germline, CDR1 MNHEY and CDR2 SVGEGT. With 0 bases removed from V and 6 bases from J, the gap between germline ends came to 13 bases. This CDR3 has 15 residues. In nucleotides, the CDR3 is TGTGCCAGCAGTTACTCTTTCTCGCGGGCGGATACGCAGTATTTT. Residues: CASSYSFSRADTQYF.

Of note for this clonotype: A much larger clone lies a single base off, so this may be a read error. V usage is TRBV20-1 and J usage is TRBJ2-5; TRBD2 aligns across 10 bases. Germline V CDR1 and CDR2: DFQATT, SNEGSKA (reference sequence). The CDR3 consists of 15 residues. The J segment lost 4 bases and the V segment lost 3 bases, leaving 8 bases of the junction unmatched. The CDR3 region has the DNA TGCAGTGCTAGTTTTTCTAGCGGGGGAGCAGAGACCCAGTACTTC. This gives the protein CSASFSSGGAETQYF.

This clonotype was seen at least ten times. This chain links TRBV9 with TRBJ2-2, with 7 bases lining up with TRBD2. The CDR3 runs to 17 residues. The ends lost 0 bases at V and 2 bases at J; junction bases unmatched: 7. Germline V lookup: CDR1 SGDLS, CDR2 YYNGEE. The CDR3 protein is CASSVDKRGPNTGELFF. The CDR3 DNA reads TGTGCCAGCAGCGTAGATAAGCGGGGCCCTAACACCGGGGAGCTGTTTTTT. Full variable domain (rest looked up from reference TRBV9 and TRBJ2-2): DSGVTQTPKHLITATGQRVTLRCSPRSGDLSVYWYQQSLDQGLQFLIQYYNGEERAKGNILERFSAQQFPDLHSELNLSSLELGDSALYFCASSVDKRGPNTGELFFGEGSRLTVL.

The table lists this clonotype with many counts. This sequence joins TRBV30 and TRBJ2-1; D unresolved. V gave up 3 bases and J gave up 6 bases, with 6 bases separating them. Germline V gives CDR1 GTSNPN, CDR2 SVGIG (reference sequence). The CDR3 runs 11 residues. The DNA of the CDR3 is TGTGCCTGGAGGTTCGGCAATGAGCAGTTCTTC. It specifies CAWRFGNEQFF. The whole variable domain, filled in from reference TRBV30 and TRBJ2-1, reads SQTIHQWPATLVQPVGSPLSLECTVEGTSNPNLYWYRQAAGRGLQLLFYSVGIGQISSEVPQNLSASRPQDRQFILSSKKLLLSDSGFYLCAWRFGNEQFFGPGTRLTVL.

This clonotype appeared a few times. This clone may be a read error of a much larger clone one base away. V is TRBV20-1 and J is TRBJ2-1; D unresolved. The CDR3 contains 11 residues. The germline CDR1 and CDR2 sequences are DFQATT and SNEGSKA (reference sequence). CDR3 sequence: CSASNVNEQSF. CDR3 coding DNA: TGCAGTGCTAGTAATGTTAATGAGCAGTCCTTC.

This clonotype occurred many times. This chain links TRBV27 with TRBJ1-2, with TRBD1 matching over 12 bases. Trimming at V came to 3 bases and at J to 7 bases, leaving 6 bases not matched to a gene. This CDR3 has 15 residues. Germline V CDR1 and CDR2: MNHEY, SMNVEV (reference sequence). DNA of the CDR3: TGTGCCAGCAGTTTGTCGGGGGACAGGGGGCTTGGCTACACCTTC. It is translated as CASSLSGDRGLGYTF.

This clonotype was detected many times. The CDR3 here is CASSSSGGGSEKLFF. DNA for the CDR3: TGTGCCAGCAGCTCTAGCGGGGGTGGGAGTGAAAAACTGTTTTTT. This chain links TRBV6-6 with TRBJ1-4; tentative D call: TRBD1 (5 bases). The germline gives CDR1 MNHNY, CDR2 SVGAGI (reference sequence). This CDR3 region has 15 residues. V lost 6 bases and J lost 7, with 18 bases in between.

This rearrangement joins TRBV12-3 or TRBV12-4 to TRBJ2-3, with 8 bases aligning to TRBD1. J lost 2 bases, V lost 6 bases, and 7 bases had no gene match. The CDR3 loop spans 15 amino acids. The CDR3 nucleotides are TGTGCCAGCAGGGTCGCAGGGGGCTCCACAGATACGCAGTATTTT. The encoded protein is CASRVAGGSTDTQYF.

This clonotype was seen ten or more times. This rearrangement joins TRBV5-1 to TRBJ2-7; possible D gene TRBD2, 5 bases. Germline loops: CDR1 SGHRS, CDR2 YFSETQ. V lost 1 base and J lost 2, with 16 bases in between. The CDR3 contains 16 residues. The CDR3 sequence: CASSLMAGIGPYEQYF. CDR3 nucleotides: TGCGCCAGCAGCTTGATGGCGGGTATAGGACCCTACGAGCAGTACTTC.

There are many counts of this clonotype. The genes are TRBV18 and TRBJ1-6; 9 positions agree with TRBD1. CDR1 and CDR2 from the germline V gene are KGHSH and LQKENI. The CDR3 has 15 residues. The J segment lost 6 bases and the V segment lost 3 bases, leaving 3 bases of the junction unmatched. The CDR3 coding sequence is TGTGCCAGCTCACCCTCGACAGGGGGTAATTCACCCCTCCACTTT. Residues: CASSPSTGGNSPLHF.

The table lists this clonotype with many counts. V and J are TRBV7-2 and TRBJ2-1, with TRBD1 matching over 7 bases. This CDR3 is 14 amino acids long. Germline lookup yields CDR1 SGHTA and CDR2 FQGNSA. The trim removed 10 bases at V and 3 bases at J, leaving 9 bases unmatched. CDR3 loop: CAIPGQLIYNEQFF. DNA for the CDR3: TGTGCCATCCCGGGACAGCTAATCTACAATGAGCAGTTCTTC.

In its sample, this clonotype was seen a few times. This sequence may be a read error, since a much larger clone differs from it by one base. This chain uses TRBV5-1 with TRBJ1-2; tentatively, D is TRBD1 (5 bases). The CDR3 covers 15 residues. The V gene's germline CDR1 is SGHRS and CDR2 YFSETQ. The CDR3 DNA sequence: TGCGCCAGCAGCTTTTCCGGGGGACGGAACTATGGCTACGCCTTC. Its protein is CASSFSGGRNYGYAF.

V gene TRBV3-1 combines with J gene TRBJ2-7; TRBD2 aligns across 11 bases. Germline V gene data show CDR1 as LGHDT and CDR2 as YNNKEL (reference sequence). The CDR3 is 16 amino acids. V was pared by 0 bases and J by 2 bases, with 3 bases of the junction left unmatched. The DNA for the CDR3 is TGTGCCAGCAGCCAAGATAGTAGCGGGAGGGCCTACGAGCAGTACTTC. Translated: CASSQDSSGRAYEQYF.

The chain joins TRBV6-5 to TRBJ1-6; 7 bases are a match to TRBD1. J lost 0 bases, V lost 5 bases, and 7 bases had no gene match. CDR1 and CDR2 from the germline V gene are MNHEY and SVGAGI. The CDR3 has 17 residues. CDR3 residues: CASSDTGASSYNSPLHF. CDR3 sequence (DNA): TGTGCCAGCAGTGATACAGGGGCGAGCTCCTATAATTCACCCCTCCACTTT.

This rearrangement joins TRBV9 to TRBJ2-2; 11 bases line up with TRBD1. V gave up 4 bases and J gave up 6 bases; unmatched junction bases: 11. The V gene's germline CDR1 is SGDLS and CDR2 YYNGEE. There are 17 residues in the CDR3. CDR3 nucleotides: TGTGCCAGCAGCCCACCTCCCGGACAGGGGGCCTCCGGGGAGCTGTTTTTT. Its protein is CASSPPPGQGASGELFF.

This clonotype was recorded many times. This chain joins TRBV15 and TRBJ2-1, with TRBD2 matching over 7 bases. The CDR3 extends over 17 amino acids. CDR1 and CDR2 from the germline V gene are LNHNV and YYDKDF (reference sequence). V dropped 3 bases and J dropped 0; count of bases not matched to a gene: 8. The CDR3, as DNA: TGTGCCACCAGCAGGGGCAGAGCGGGGAGCTCCTACAATGAGCAGTTCTTC. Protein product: CATSRGRAGSSYNEQFF.

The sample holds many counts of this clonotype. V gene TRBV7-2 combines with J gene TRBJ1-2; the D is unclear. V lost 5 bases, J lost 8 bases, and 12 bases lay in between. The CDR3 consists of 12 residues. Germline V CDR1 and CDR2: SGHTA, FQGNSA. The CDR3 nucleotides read TGTGCCAGCAGCCTTGACATGAGCGGCTACACCTTC. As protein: CASSLDMSGYTF.

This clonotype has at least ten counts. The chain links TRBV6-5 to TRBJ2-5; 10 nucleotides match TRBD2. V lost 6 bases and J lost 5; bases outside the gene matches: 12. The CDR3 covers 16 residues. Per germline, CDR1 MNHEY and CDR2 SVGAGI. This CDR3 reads CASSQSLAGAWETQYF. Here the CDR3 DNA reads TGTGCCAGCAGCCAGTCTCTAGCGGGGGCGTGGGAGACCCAGTACTTC.

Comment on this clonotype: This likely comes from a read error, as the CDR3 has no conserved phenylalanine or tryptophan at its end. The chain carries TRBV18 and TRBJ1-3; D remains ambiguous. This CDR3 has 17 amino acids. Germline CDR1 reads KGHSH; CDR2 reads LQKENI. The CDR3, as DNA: TGTGCCAGCTCACCACAGAAGGGAACCTATACTGGAGACACCATATATATT. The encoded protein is CASSPQKGTYTGDTIYI.

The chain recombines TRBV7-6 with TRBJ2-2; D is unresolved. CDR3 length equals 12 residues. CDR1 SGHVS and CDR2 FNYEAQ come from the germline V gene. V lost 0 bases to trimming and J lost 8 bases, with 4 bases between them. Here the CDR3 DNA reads TGTGCCAGCAGCTTAGCGACAGGGGAGCTGTTTTTT. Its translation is CASSLATGELFF.

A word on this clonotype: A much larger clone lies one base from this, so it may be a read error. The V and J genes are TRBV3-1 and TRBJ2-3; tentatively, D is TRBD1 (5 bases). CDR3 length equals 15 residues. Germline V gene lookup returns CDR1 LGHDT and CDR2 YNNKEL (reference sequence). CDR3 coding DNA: TGTGCCAGCAGCCCTTCTTATTTTAGCACAGGTACGCAGTATTTT. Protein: CASSPSYFSTGTQYF.

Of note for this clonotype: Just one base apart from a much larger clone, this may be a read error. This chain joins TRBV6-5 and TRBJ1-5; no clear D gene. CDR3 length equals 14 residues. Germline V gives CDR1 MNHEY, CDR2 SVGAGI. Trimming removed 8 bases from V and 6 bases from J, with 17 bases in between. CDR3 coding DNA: TGTGCCAGCCGGCACAGAACTTCCACTCAGCCCCAGCATTTT. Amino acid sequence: CASRHRTSTQPQHF.

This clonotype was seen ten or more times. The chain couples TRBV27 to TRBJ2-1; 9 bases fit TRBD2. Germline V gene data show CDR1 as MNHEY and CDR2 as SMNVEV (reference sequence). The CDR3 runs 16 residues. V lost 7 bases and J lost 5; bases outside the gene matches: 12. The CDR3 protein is CASIQTLAGSHNEQFF. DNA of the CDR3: TGTGCCAGCATCCAAACGCTAGCGGGATCCCACAATGAGCAGTTCTTC.

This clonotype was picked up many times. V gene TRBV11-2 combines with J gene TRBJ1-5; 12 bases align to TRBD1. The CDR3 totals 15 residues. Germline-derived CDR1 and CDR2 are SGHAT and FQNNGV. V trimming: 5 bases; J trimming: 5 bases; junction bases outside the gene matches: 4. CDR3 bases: TGTGCCAGCAGCGGAGGGACAGGGGGCGATCAGCCCCAGCATTTT. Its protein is CASSGGTGGDQPQHF.

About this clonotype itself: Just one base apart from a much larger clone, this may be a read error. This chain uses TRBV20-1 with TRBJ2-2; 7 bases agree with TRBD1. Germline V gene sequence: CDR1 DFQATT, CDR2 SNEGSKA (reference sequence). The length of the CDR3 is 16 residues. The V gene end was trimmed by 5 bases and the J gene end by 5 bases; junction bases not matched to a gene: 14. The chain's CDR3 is CSAGVPGTDYTGELFF. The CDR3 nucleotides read TGCAGTGCTGGAGTTCCCGGGACAGATTATACCGGGGAGCTGTTTTTT.

The CDR3 region is CASSLLGQGTSDKQFF. As DNA, the CDR3 is TGTGCCAGCAGTTTATTGGGACAGGGAACGAGTGATAAGCAGTTCTTC. V usage is TRBV28 and J usage is TRBJ2-1; 9 positions match TRBD1. The V gene end was trimmed by 1 base and the J gene end by 11 bases; junction bases not matched to a gene: 12. The CDR3 is 16 amino acids. Per germline, CDR1 MDHEN and CDR2 SYDVKM.

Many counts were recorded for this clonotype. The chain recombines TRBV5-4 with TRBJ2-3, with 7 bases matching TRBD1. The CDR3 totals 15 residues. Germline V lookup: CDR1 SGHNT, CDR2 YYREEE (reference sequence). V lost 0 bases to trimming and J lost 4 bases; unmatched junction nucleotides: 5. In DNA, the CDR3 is TGTGCCAGCAGCTTGGCGAGACAGGGATCAGATACGCAGTATTTT. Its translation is CASSLARQGSDTQYF. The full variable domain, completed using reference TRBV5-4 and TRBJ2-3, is ETGVTQSPTHLIKTRGQQVTLRCSSQSGHNTVSWYQQALGQGPQFIFQYYREEENGRGNFPPRFSGLQFPNYSSELNVNALELDDSALYLCASSLARQGSDTQYFGPGTRLTVL.

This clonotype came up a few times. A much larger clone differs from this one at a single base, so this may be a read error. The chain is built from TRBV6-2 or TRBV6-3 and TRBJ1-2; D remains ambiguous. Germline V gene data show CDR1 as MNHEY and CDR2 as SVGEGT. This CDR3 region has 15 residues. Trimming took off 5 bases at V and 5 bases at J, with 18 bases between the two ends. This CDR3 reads CASSHPGRSEYGYTF. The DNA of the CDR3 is TGTGCCAGCAGTCACCCAGGACGATCCGAGTATGGCTACACCTTC.

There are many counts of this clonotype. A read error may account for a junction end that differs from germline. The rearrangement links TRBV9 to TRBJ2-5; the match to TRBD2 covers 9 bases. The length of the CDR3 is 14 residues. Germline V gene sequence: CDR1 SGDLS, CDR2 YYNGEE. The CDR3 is CASSASGGQETQSF. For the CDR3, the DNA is TGTGCCAGCAGCGCGAGCGGGGGGCAAGAGACCCAGTCCTTC. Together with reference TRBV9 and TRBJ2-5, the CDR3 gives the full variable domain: DSGVTQTPKHLITATGQRVTLRCSPRSGDLSVYWYQQSLDQGLQFLIQYYNGEERAKGNILERFSAQQFPDLHSELNLSSLELGDSALYFCASSASGGQETQSFGPGTRLLVL.

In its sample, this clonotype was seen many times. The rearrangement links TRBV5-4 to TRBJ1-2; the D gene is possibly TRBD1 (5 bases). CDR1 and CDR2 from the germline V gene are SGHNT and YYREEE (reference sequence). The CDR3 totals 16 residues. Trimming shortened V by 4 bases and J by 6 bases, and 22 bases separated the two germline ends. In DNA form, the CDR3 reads TGTGCCAGCAGCCAGGGACGGACGGGAATTTTTGATGGCTACACCTTC. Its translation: CASSQGRTGIFDGYTF.